This passage covers 21 T cell receptor beta chains from one sample sequenced in a study of blood T cell repertoires in COVID-19. Repertoires were generated with immunoSEQ multiplex PCR, while TCRdb's copy carries only in-frame clones and drops some. Of under 200,000 clones listed, 81% are singletons. Sequencing input: PBMCs or T cells enriched from blood (not recorded which). The receptors derive from a woman between 35 and 50 years old with acute COVID-19.

This sequence joins TRBV5-4 and TRBJ2-1; 9 nucleotides agree with TRBD2. This CDR3 comprises 15 residues. V lost 3 bases and J lost 6; bases outside the gene matches: 7. Germline-derived CDR1 and CDR2 are SGHNT and YYREEE (reference sequence). CDR3 nucleotide sequence: TGTGCCAGCAGCTCGAAAGCGGGAGGAGCCAATGAGCAGTTCTTC. Its translation: CASSSKAGGANEQFF. Full variable domain (missing parts from reference TRBV5-4 and TRBJ2-1): ETGVTQSPTHLIKTRGQQVTLRCSSQSGHNTVSWYQQALGQGPQFIFQYYREEENGRGNFPPRFSGLQFPNYSSELNVNALELDDSALYLCASSSKAGGANEQFFGPGTRLTVL.

The chain joins TRBV5-1 to TRBJ2-3; 11 bases line up with TRBD2. CDR3 length: 16 amino acids. The V gene's germline CDR1 is SGHRS and CDR2 YFSETQ. The J segment lost 5 bases and the V segment lost 3 bases, leaving 8 bases of the junction unmatched. The DNA for the CDR3 is TGCGCCAGCAGCTGGGATACTAGCGGGAGAAGAGATACGCAGTATTTT. Protein: CASSWDTSGRRDTQYF.

This chain joins TRBV6-2 or TRBV6-3 and TRBJ1-5; perhaps TRBD1 as D (5 bases). Trimming took off 5 bases at V and 0 bases at J, with 11 bases between the two ends. The CDR3 runs 15 residues. The germline CDR1 and CDR2 sequences are MNHEY and SVGEGT. The CDR3 bases are TGTGCCAGCAGTCTGGGGGGGAGTAGCAATCAGCCCCAGCATTTT. This sequence encodes CASSLGGSSNQPQHF.

The V and J genes are TRBV15 and TRBJ1-3; tentatively, D is TRBD1 (5 bases). Looked up from germline, CDR1 is LNHNV and CDR2 is YYDKDF (reference sequence). The CDR3 contains 15 residues. The V and J ends lost 0 bases and 4 bases respectively, with 10 bases between them. CDR3 loop: CATSREEGHGNTIYF. The DNA for the CDR3 is TGTGCCACCAGCAGAGAGGAGGGGCACGGAAACACCATATATTTT.

The rearrangement joins TRBV7-6 to TRBJ2-7; tentative D call: TRBD2 (6 bases). This CDR3 contains 16 residues. The V gene lost 3 bases and the J gene lost 2 bases, with 17 bases spanning the gap. The germline V gene has CDR1 SGHVS and CDR2 FNYEAQ. In DNA, the CDR3 is TGTGCCAGCAGCTTTGCTGTTGGGGGAGGTCCCTACGAGCAGTACTTC. It codes for CASSFAVGGGPYEQYF. The whole variable domain, remainder taken from reference TRBV7-6 and TRBJ2-7, is GAGVSQSPRYKVTKRGQDVALRCDPISGHVSLYWYRQALGQGPEFLTYFNYEAQQDKSGLPNDRFSAERPEGSISTLTIQRTEQRDSAMYRCASSFAVGGGPYEQYFGPGTRLTVT.

The gene calls are TRBV27 and TRBJ1-2, with 9 positions matching TRBD1. V lost 2 bases, J lost 3 bases, and 4 bases stayed unmatched. The CDR3 runs to 15 residues. The germline CDR1 and CDR2 sequences are MNHEY and SMNVEV (reference sequence). The CDR3 spells CASSLEGTGHYGYTF. CDR3 DNA: TGTGCCAGCAGTTTAGAAGGGACAGGGCACTATGGCTACACCTTC.

The CDR3 nucleotides read TGTGCCAGCAGCCCAGCGGGAGCTGGAAACACCGGGGAGCTGTTTTTT. Its protein product is CASSPAGAGNTGELFF. The chain recombines TRBV9 with TRBJ2-2; TRBD2 matches 8 bases. This CDR3 is built from 16 residues. Unmatched junction bases numbered 7, after V lost 4 bases and J lost 2 bases. Germline V gene data show CDR1 as SGDLS and CDR2 as YYNGEE.

This sequence joins TRBV29-1 and TRBJ1-1, with TRBD1 matching 7 bases. V lost 7 bases and J lost 4; bases outside the gene matches: 6. The CDR3 totals 12 residues. CDR1 is SQVTM and CDR2 is ANQGSEA in the germline V gene. The CDR3 spells CSGRGQGTEAFF. The CDR3 coding sequence is TGCAGCGGTAGGGGGCAGGGCACTGAAGCTTTCTTT.

The V call is TRBV7-3, the J call TRBJ2-3; 14 bases agree with TRBD2. The germline V gene has CDR1 SGHTA and CDR2 FQGTGA. The ends lost 4 bases at V and 2 bases at J; junction bases unmatched: 2. CDR3 length equals 16 residues. CDR3 bases: TGTGCCAGCAGCTCGGGACTAGCGGGGGTCACAGATACGCAGTATTTT. Its translation is CASSSGLAGVTDTQYF.

This chain connects TRBV2 to TRBJ2-7; 12 bases agree with TRBD2. The CDR3 contains 16 residues. V lost 3 bases and J lost 6; bases outside the gene matches: 9. The germline V gene has CDR1 SNHLY and CDR2 FYNNEI. CDR3 DNA sequence: TGTGCCAGCAGTGAGCTGGGACTAGCGGGCGTCGGCGAGCAGTACGTC. Translating it yields CASSELGLAGVGEQYV.

The rearrangement uses TRBV4-1 and TRBJ2-5; TRBD1 aligns across 10 bases. V lost 4 bases and J lost 0; bases outside the gene matches: 11. The germline V gene has CDR1 MGHRA and CDR2 YSYEKL. The CDR3 is made up of 18 amino acids. CDR3 bases: TGCGCCAGCAGCCTCCGGGGGTACGGGACAGGGGACCAAGAGACCCAGTACTTC. Its translation: CASSLRGYGTGDQETQYF.

The chain employs TRBV11-3 and TRBJ2-1; 7 positions agree with TRBD2. Trimming at V came to 1 base and at J to 2 bases, leaving 2 bases not matched to a gene. The length of the CDR3 is 15 residues. Germline V gene sequence: CDR1 SGHNT, CDR2 YENEEA. CDR3 DNA: TGTGCCAGCAGCTTAGGGCTAGCGGCCTACAATGAGCAGTTCTTC. Protein: CASSLGLAAYNEQFF.

The chain couples TRBV5-1 to TRBJ1-2; 11 positions agree with TRBD1. The CDR3 runs to 13 residues. The trim removed 7 bases at V and 7 bases at J, leaving 6 bases unmatched. Germline CDR1 is SGHRS and CDR2 is YFSETQ. CDR3 loop: CASGRTGGSGYTF. Written as DNA, the CDR3 is TGCGCCAGCGGACGGACAGGGGGCAGTGGCTACACCTTC.

In its sample, this clone was seen many times. The gene calls are TRBV2 and TRBJ1-1; weak D call: TRBD1 (6 bases). CDR1 and CDR2 (germline): SNHLY, FYNNEI. Trimming pared 6 bases from V and 4 bases from J, leaving 12 bases between. There are 13 residues in the CDR3. CDR3 nucleotide sequence: TGTGCCAGCAGGGAACAGGGTACCACTGAAGCTTTCTTT. It translates to CASREQGTTEAFF.

The chain carries TRBV19 and TRBJ1-6, with TRBD1 identical over 9 bases. CDR3 length: 17 residues. CDR1 LNHDA and CDR2 SQIVND come from the germline V gene (reference sequence). Trimming took 6 bases from V and 6 from J; bases not matched to a gene: 12. In DNA, the CDR3 is TGTGCCAGTAGCATTACTTCCGGGACAGGGTTTAATTCACCCCTCCACTTT. Translating gives CASSITSGTGFNSPLHF. Full variable domain (remainder filled in from reference TRBV19 and TRBJ1-6): DGGITQSPKYLFRKEGQNVTLSCEQNLNHDAMYWYRQDPGQGLRLIYYSQIVNDFQKGDIAEGYSVSREKKESFPLTVTSAQKNPTAFYLCASSITSGTGFNSPLHFGNGTRLTVT.

Worth noting for this clone: An end of the junction does not agree with germline; a read error may underlie this. This rearrangement joins TRBV7-2 to TRBJ2-1; no clear D gene. The CDR3 length is 13 residues. Looked up from germline, CDR1 is SGHTA and CDR2 is FQGNSA. CDR3 nucleotide sequence: TGTGTCAGCAGCTTAGACGGAGACAATGAGCAGTTCTTC. It is translated as CVSSLDGDNEQFF.

The V call is TRBV24-1, the J call TRBJ2-1, with 10 bases identical to TRBD2. V lost 5 bases to trimming and J lost 0 bases; unmatched junction nucleotides: 12. The CDR3 consists of 19 residues. Germline lookup yields CDR1 KGHDR and CDR2 SFDVKD. The CDR3 loop reads CATSGGLAVLSGSYNEQFF. The DNA for the CDR3 is TGTGCCACCAGTGGAGGACTAGCGGTCCTATCGGGCTCCTACAATGAGCAGTTCTTC.

For this clone: Other nucleotide sequences from this sample produce the same CDR3. This sequence joins TRBV12-3 or TRBV12-4 and TRBJ1-1; D remains unclear. V was trimmed by 3 bases and J by 1 base, leaving 6 bases between them. This CDR3 has 13 amino acids. As DNA, the CDR3 is TGTGCCAGCAGTTTTGCGGGGAACACTGAAGCTTTCTTT. Its protein product is CASSFAGNTEAFF.

In the case of this clone: Other nucleotide sequences in the sample specify the same CDR3. The CDR3 is CASSPPGRSGELFF. CDR3 in DNA: TGTGCCAGCTCACCCCCTGGCCGATCCGGGGAGCTGTTTTTT. This rearrangement joins TRBV18 to TRBJ2-2; D call uncertain. The V gene's germline CDR1 is KGHSH and CDR2 LQKENI. V was pared by 3 bases and J by 6 bases, with 11 bases between. The CDR3 extends over 14 amino acids.

V and J are TRBV3-1 (or the pseudogene TRBV3-2) and TRBJ2-7; 7 nucleotides match TRBD2. This CDR3 spans 15 amino acids. The germline CDR1 and CDR2 sequences are LGHDT and YNNKEL (reference sequence). V lost 1 base, J lost 3 bases, and 6 bases stayed unmatched. The CDR3 is CASSQGTSFVYEQYV. The DNA for the CDR3 is TGTGCCAGCAGCCAAGGGACTAGTTTTGTCTACGAGCAGTACGTC.

This clone has only one observation. CDR3 DNA sequence: TGTGCCAGCAGTTTGTGGCAGGGGAATTCACCCCTCCACTTT. Protein sequence: CASSLWQGNSPLHF. The J gene is TRBJ1-6, the V gene TRBV27, with D possibly TRBD1 on 6 matching bases. The V gene's germline CDR1 is MNHEY and CDR2 SMNVEV (reference sequence). The CDR3 is 14 residues long. V lost 3 bases and J 7 bases, leaving 10 bases between the germline ends.